A selection of T cell receptor beta chains follows, all from one sample in a study of OX40 agonist ivuxolimab in advanced cancers. Some clones are missing from TCRdb's copy, which holds only in-frame ones; the method was immunoSEQ multiplex PCR. In the table there are tens of thousands of clones, around 80% of which are singletons. Sequencing was performed on CD4+ or CD8+ T cells sorted from blood, taken in a trial of the OX40 agonist ivuxolimab. These receptors originate from an adult with an advanced solid tumor such as melanoma, head and neck, liver or kidney cancer. CDR3s include the opening cysteine and the closing phenylalanine or tryptophan. D genes are given only for firm matches. Size is stated for part of the rows, as once, few or many counts, or as a class when the clone is expanded.

length,V,size,J,D,DNA,CDR3
17,TRBV5-1,few,TRBJ2-6,.,TGCGCCAGCAGCCGAACGGGACGTCCGTCTGGGGCCAACGTCCTGACTTTC,CASSRTGRPSGANVLTF
11,TRBV29-1,.,TRBJ2-3,.,TGCAGCGTTGTAGGGGAGGATACGCAGTATTTT,CSVVGEDTQYF
13,TRBV30,once,TRBJ2-7,.,TGTGCCTGGAGACCAGACCGGGTCGGCGAGCAGTACTTC,CAWRPDRVGEQYF
13,TRBV29-1,.,TRBJ2-5,.,TGCAGCGTTGTTGAGACTACGAAAGAGGCCCAGTACTTC,CSVVETTKEAQYF
15,TRBV28,.,TRBJ1-5,.,TGTGCCATCCAAAGAGGGGGGGATAGCAATCAGCCCCAGCATTTT,CAIQRGGDSNQPQHF
14,TRBV2,.,TRBJ1-5,.,TGTGCCAGCTGCTACCGGGACAGCAATCAGCCCCAGCATTTT,CASCYRDSNQPQHF
13,TRBV6-1,.,TRBJ2-7,.,TGTGCCAGCAGCAATCAGGGTCCCTACGAGCAGTACTTC,CASSNQGPYEQYF
16,TRBV28,.,TRBJ2-3,TRBD1,TGTGCCAGCAGTCCGACAGGGGGGCAGGGGACAGATACGCAGTATTTT,CASSPTGGQGTDTQYF
15,TRBV28,.,TRBJ2-5,.,TGTGCCAGCAGTTTATCAAGCGGGTGGACAGAGACCCAGTACTTC,CASSLSSGWTETQYF
14,TRBV6-5,.,TRBJ2-3,.,TGTGCCACCTCCTGGGACCAGGGAACAGATACGCAGTATTTT,CATSWDQGTDTQYF